What follows is one T cell receptor (beta chain) and its context. These data belong to a study of T cell responses to AZD1222 COVID-19 vaccine. Profiled with immunoSEQ multiplex PCR; TCRdb holds only in-frame clones, not every one. The table has about 180,000 clones, 80% to 90% seen once. The input for sequencing was peripheral blood, taken 28 days after the second AZD1222 dose. The TCR was taken from an adult who received the AZD1222 COVID-19 vaccine.

The CDR3 nucleotides are TGTGCCAGTAGTATGGGGAGACAGGGCCTACATAATTCACCCCTCCACTTT. Residues: CASSMGRQGLHNSPLHF. V is TRBV19 and J is TRBJ1-6; 7 bases line up with TRBD1. Germline CDR1 is LNHDA and CDR2 is SQIVND (reference sequence). The CDR3 runs 17 residues. Losses at the gene ends were 3 bases for V and 5 bases for J; bases not matched to a gene: 10.